These 21 T cell receptor beta chains share one sample of origin, sequenced in a study of T-cell memory formation after mild COVID-19. TCRdb re-called the 5' RACE reads with MiXCR, one entry per CDR3 protein. The sample shows fewer than 350,000 distinct CDR3 sequences, over 7% of them seen only once. Sequencing was performed on PBMCs or a T cell subset sorted from them (not recorded which). The receptor source for this set is a man in his late teens or twenties who had mild COVID-19 (a few samples of this study predate the infection). Cell type and time point are not known.

This clonotype was counted at least ten times. The chain links TRBV5-1 to TRBJ2-5, with D unclear. Germline CDR1 is SGHRS and CDR2 is YFSETQ. The CDR3 is 13 residues long. Trimming pared 1 base from V and 5 bases from J, leaving 9 bases between. In DNA form, the CDR3 reads TGCGCCAGCAGCTTGAATAGTCGGGAGACCCAGTACTTC. The encoded protein is CASSLNSRETQYF.

This clonotype was seen ten or more times. V and J are TRBV5-4 and TRBJ2-6; D is uncertain. The length of the CDR3 is 14 residues. V gave up 2 bases and J gave up 2 bases, with 5 bases separating them. Germline V gene sequence: CDR1 SGHNT, CDR2 YYREEE (reference sequence). The CDR3 nucleotides read TGTGCCAGCAGCTTCGGGCCTGGGGCCAACGTCCTGACTTTC. Translating gives CASSFGPGANVLTF.

Ten or more counts support this clonotype. The chain links TRBV12-3 or TRBV12-4 to TRBJ2-3; 8 bases match TRBD2. The CDR3 runs 16 residues. Losses at the gene ends were 2 bases for V and 3 bases for J; bases not matched to a gene: 7. In nucleotides, the CDR3 is TGTGCCAGCAGTTTATACGGGCGGGGGGAAACAGATACGCAGTATTTT. Amino acids: CASSLYGRGETDTQYF.

The CDR3 region has the DNA TGCGCCAGCAGTTTTAGCTCCGGGACAGCTTCCGCGTACGAGCAGTACTTC. Its protein product is CASSFSSGTASAYEQYF. The genes are TRBV5-1 and TRBJ2-7, with 7 positions matching TRBD1. Trimming cost V 5 bases and J 4 bases; bases outside gene matches: 18. This CDR3 is 17 amino acids long. Germline loops: CDR1 SGHRS, CDR2 YFSETQ.

The sample holds a few counts of this clonotype. V and J are TRBV27 and TRBJ1-6; D is unclear. Trimming pared 10 bases from V and 7 bases from J, leaving 11 bases between. The CDR3 has 12 amino acids. Germline V gives CDR1 MNHEY, CDR2 SMNVEV (reference sequence). The CDR3 reads CATGLLNSPLHF. CDR3 DNA sequence: TGTGCCACCGGACTTCTAAATTCACCCCTCCACTTT.

This clonotype was picked up a small number of times. The chain employs TRBV4-1 and TRBJ2-3, with D perhaps given as TRBD1 or TRBD2 (6 bases each). Trimming removed 1 base from V and 7 bases from J, with 24 bases in between. The CDR3 spans 18 residues. Germline CDR1 reads MGHRA; CDR2 reads YSYEKL. The CDR3 nucleotides read TGCGCCAGCAGCCAAGCGGGGGCCGGGCGGTCCTCGGGGAATACGCAGTATTTT. Its translation: CASSQAGAGRSSGNTQYF.

This clonotype was seen repeatedly, ten times or more. The chain is built from TRBV5-1 and TRBJ2-3; unclear D gene. The CDR3 is made up of 14 amino acids. Per the germline V gene, CDR1 is SGHRS and CDR2 is YFSETQ. V lost 3 bases and J lost 3, with 11 bases in between. DNA of the CDR3: TGCGCCAGCAGCTGGACCTTCGGGACAGATACGCAGTATTTT. This translates into CASSWTFGTDTQYF.

This chain connects TRBV9 to TRBJ2-5; D may correspond to TRBD1 or TRBD2 (5 bases each). Per germline, CDR1 SGDLS and CDR2 YYNGEE. This CDR3 has 16 residues. Trimming left V 3 bases short and J 1 base short, with 16 bases between. Here the CDR3 reads CASSAGDSGLQETQYF. The CDR3 region has the DNA TGTGCCAGCAGCGCCGGGGATTCGGGGCTCCAAGAGACCCAGTACTTC.

The V and J genes are TRBV14 and TRBJ2-2; possible D gene TRBD1, 7 bases. The V gene lost 3 bases and the J gene lost 4 bases, with 9 bases spanning the gap. Germline CDR1 and CDR2: SGHDN and FVKESK. The CDR3 runs to 14 residues. DNA for the CDR3: TGTGCCAGCAGCCAGCAGGGGGGCACCGGGGAGCTGTTTTTT. Translated, it gives CASSQQGGTGELFF. The full variable domain, completed using reference TRBV14 and TRBJ2-2, is EAGVTQFPSHSVIEKGQTVTLRCDPISGHDNLYWYRRVMGKEIKFLLHFVKESKQDESGMPNNRFLAERTGGTYSTLKVQPAELEDSGVYFCASSQQGGTGELFFGEGSRLTVL.

This clonotype was detected only a few times. The chain couples TRBV6-2 or TRBV6-3 to TRBJ2-7; tentative D call: TRBD1 (6 bases). The germline V gene encodes CDR1 MNHEY and CDR2 SVGEGT. Trimming left V 0 bases short and J 3 bases short, with 12 bases between. The CDR3 covers 15 residues. In DNA form, the CDR3 reads TGTGCCAGCAGTTACTCGGAGGACAGCGTCTACGAGCAGTACGTC. Translating gives CASSYSEDSVYEQYV.

This clonotype was picked up many times. The rearrangement uses TRBV12-3 or TRBV12-4 and TRBJ2-7; 7 bases are a match to TRBD2. Losses at the gene ends were 5 bases for V and 1 base for J; bases not matched to a gene: 5. The CDR3 is 14 amino acids. CDR3 in DNA: TGTGCCAGCAGTCTTCAGGGAGGGTCCTACGAGCAGTACTTC. Its translation is CASSLQGGSYEQYF.

This chain's CDR3 is CASTRTGGPTEAFF. In DNA, the CDR3 is TGTGCCAGCACCCGGACAGGGGGTCCCACTGAAGCTTTCTTT. The chain combines TRBV6-5 with TRBJ1-1; the match to TRBD1 covers 10 bases. Germline V lookup: CDR1 MNHEY, CDR2 SVGAGI. This CDR3 is 14 amino acids long. V lost 7 bases and J lost 4; bases outside the gene matches: 6.

The chain uses TRBV7-9 and TRBJ1-2, with D unresolved. Trimming stripped 4 bases from V and 8 bases from J, with 14 bases between. Germline V CDR1 and CDR2: SEHNR, FQNEAQ (reference sequence). This CDR3 has 13 residues. The CDR3 loop is CASSSRAYRGYTF. CDR3 DNA: TGTGCCAGCAGCTCTAGGGCTTACCGGGGCTACACCTTC.

This clonotype has a handful of counts. The chain uses TRBV7-2 and TRBJ2-3, with D possibly TRBD2 on 7 matching bases. V lost 1 base to trimming and J lost 2 bases, with 22 bases between them. In germline, CDR1 is SGHTA, CDR2 FQGNSA. The CDR3 totals 19 residues. CDR3: CASSLGVLRGGRNTDTQYF. DNA of the CDR3: TGTGCCAGCAGCTTAGGAGTTCTCCGCGGGGGCAGGAACACAGATACGCAGTATTTT.

This clonotype was recorded at least ten times. The chain links TRBV20-1 to TRBJ1-6; D not certain. Trimming took off 3 bases at V and 8 bases at J, with 8 bases between the two ends. The V gene's germline CDR1 is DFQATT and CDR2 SNEGSKA (reference sequence). The CDR3 loop spans 12 amino acids. The CDR3 DNA is TGCAGTGCTAGCACCAGGTATTCACCCCTCCACTTT. It is translated as CSASTRYSPLHF.

The chain employs TRBV7-9 and TRBJ1-1; perhaps TRBD1 as D (5 bases). CDR3 length equals 14 residues. Germline lookup yields CDR1 SEHNR and CDR2 FQNEAQ (reference sequence). Between the trimmed V and J ends, which lost 5 bases and 8 bases, there was a span of 18 bases. CDR3 DNA: TGTGCCAGCAGCCGCCCTGGGGGTGCCTTAGAAGCTTTCTTT. This encodes CASSRPGGALEAFF.

The chain combines TRBV6-1 with TRBJ2-5; weak D call: TRBD2 (6 bases). Per germline, CDR1 MNHNS and CDR2 SASEGT. The CDR3 has 15 amino acids. V shed 5 bases and J shed 5 bases, with 18 bases lying between them. The CDR3 DNA sequence: TGTGCCAGCAGTCCGGGGGAAATTAGGCAGGAGACCCAGTACTTC. Protein: CASSPGEIRQETQYF.

The chain employs TRBV10-3 and TRBJ2-7; D remains unclear. From germline, CDR1 is ENHRY and CDR2 SYGVKD. CDR3 size: 12 residues. Trimming removed 7 bases from V and 5 bases from J, with 12 bases in between. The CDR3, as DNA: TGTGCCATCAAGCAGGAAACAAACGAGCAGTACTTC. This encodes CAIKQETNEQYF.

The V gene is TRBV6-5, the J gene TRBJ1-1; 7 bases line up with TRBD1. Germline V lookup: CDR1 MNHEY, CDR2 SVGAGI. The CDR3 covers 13 residues. V dropped 6 bases and J dropped 3; count of bases not matched to a gene: 4. The CDR3 nucleotides read TGTGCCAGCAGGAGGGACAGCCACACTGAAGCTTTCTTT. This sequence encodes CASRRDSHTEAFF.

This clonotype was observed once. The J gene is TRBJ1-5, the V gene TRBV6-2 or TRBV6-3; a weak D match, TRBD1 (5 bases). The CDR3 is 13 residues long. CDR1 is MNHEY, CDR2 SVGEGT, per germline. V was shortened by 6 bases and J by 7 bases, with 13 bases between the two germline ends. CDR3 nucleotide sequence: TGTGCCAGCAGACTGACAGCCGCACAGCCCCAGCATTTT. Translating gives CASRLTAAQPQHF.

This clonotype has more than one count but fewer than ten. The J gene is TRBJ2-3, the V gene TRBV29-1; 9 nucleotides line up with TRBD2. The CDR3 covers 17 residues. Germline trimming cut 4 bases from V and 2 bases from J; bases unmatched to any gene: 13. Germline CDR1 reads SQVTM; CDR2 reads ANQGSEA. The CDR3 region has the DNA TGCAGCGTTGTTATTGCGGGGGGGCCGCAATTCACAGATACGCAGTATTTT. Protein: CSVVIAGGPQFTDTQYF.